The 17 T cell receptor beta chains reported below all come from one sample, sequenced in a study of T-cell reconstitution after alpha-beta-depleted transplantation in children. TCRbeta library construction was performed incorporating unique molecular identifiers. TCRdb re-derived calls from the PCR reads in MiXCR, one entry per CDR3 protein. Among around 440,000 distinct CDR3 sequences listed, under 12% were seen once. The sequences come from PBMCs, collected before TCRalphabeta/CD19-depleted stem cell transplant. These receptors came from a child aged 2-15 years with inherited bone marrow failure, due to receive a stem cell transplant.

A word on this clonotype: Possible read error: a much larger clone is one base away. The chain employs TRBV4-1 and TRBJ2-1; no definite D call. The ends were cut back, 4 bases at V and 7 bases at J, with 20 bases in the middle. The length of the CDR3 is 16 residues. Germline CDR1 MGHRA, CDR2 YSYEKL. CDR3 in DNA: TGCGCCAGCAGCCTAGATCTTAACTTCCTGGGGAATGAGCAGTTCTTC. It specifies CASSLDLNFLGNEQFF.

This clonotype was seen ten or more times. The chain recombines TRBV20-1 with TRBJ1-1, with a possible D match to TRBD1 (6 bases). The CDR3 is 12 amino acids. Germline-derived CDR1 and CDR2 are DFQATT and SNEGSKA (reference sequence). CDR3 in amino acids: CSGYRANTEAFF. The CDR3 nucleotides read TGCAGCGGATACAGGGCGAACACTGAAGCTTTCTTT.

As for this clonotype: Possible read error: a much larger clone is one base away. V and J are TRBV3-1 and TRBJ1-2; no definite D call. Per the germline V gene, CDR1 is LGHDT and CDR2 is YNNKEL (reference sequence). This CDR3 spans 15 amino acids. CDR3 loop: CAGSQDLSDSYGYTF. CDR3 DNA sequence: TGTGCCGGCAGCCAAGATCTTTCAGATTCCTATGGCTACACCTTC. Full variable domain (remainder filled in from reference TRBV3-1 and TRBJ1-2): DTAVSQTPKYLVTQMGNDKSIKCEQNLGHDTMYWYKQDSKKFLKIMFSYNNKELIINETVPNRFSPKSPDKAHLNLHINSLELGDSAVYFCAGSQDLSDSYGYTFGSGTRLTVV.

To note about this clonotype: Being one base from a much bigger clone, this may be a read error. V is TRBV27 and J is TRBJ2-3; the match to TRBD2 covers 7 bases. Per the germline V gene, CDR1 is MNHEY and CDR2 is SMNVEV (reference sequence). The length of the CDR3 is 16 residues. The CDR3 sequence: CASSGIFGGSTDMQYF. CDR3 sequence (DNA): TGTGCCAGCAGTGGGATCTTTGGCGGGAGCACAGATATGCAGTATTTT.

At least ten counts were recorded for this clonotype. V gene TRBV5-1 combines with J gene TRBJ2-3, with no clear D. Germline lookup yields CDR1 SGHRS and CDR2 YFSETQ. Between the trimmed V and J ends, which lost 2 bases and 7 bases, there was a span of 2 bases. This CDR3 is built from 10 residues. CDR3 sequence (DNA): TGCGCCAGCAGCTTTAATACGCAGTATTTT. It yields the protein CASSFNTQYF.

Many counts were recorded for this clonotype. This chain uses TRBV27 with TRBJ2-7; perhaps TRBD1 as D (6 bases). The CDR3 is made up of 17 amino acids. V lost 0 bases and J lost 0, with 15 bases in between. CDR1 MNHEY and CDR2 SMNVEV come from the germline V gene (reference sequence). In nucleotides, the CDR3 is TGTGCCAGCAGTTTATCCCTCCGGGACACAATCTCCTACGAGCAGTACTTC. This codes for CASSLSLRDTISYEQYF.

The table lists this clonotype with a few counts. Germline is not matched at one junction end, which may reflect a read error. This chain joins TRBV27 and TRBJ1-6; perhaps TRBD1 as D (5 bases). CDR1 and CDR2 (germline): MNHEY, SMNVEV (reference sequence). The CDR3 runs to 14 residues. Here the CDR3 reads CASSLVGRGRSLAF. The CDR3, as DNA: TGTGCCAGCAGTTTAGTTGGAAGGGGCCGGAGCTTGGCCTTT.

This clonotype was detected ten times or more. The chain recombines TRBV7-8 with TRBJ2-7, with 11 nucleotides matching TRBD2. The CDR3 runs 13 residues. With 1 base clipped from V and 11 bases from J, the junction kept 4 bases outside the gene matches. Per germline, CDR1 SGHVS and CDR2 FQNEAQ. The CDR3 spells CASSLETSGKEYF. The CDR3, as DNA: TGTGCCAGCAGCTTAGAGACTAGCGGGAAGGAGTACTTC.

The chain combines TRBV7-9 with TRBJ2-1; 9 bases are shared with TRBD2. The germline V gene encodes CDR1 SEHNR and CDR2 FQNEAQ (reference sequence). V lost 7 bases and J lost 7; bases outside the gene matches: 14. The CDR3 runs 16 residues. The DNA of the CDR3 is TGTGCCAGCAATGCCGGGACTAGCCTTTTTGTGAATGAGCAGTTCTTC. Its translation: CASNAGTSLFVNEQFF.

This clonotype was observed many times. The chain employs TRBV11-2 and TRBJ1-2; tentatively, D is TRBD1 (6 bases). V was pared by 4 bases and J by 0 bases, with 9 bases between. CDR3 size: 14 residues. Per germline, CDR1 SGHAT and CDR2 FQNNGV. CDR3 bases: TGTGCCAGCAGCTCACAGGGAGCTAACTATGGCTACACCTTC. Amino acid sequence: CASSSQGANYGYTF.

This clonotype was observed at least ten times. The chain carries TRBV4-2 and TRBJ2-7, with a possible D match to TRBD2 (6 bases). Per germline, CDR1 LGHNA and CDR2 YNFKEQ. The CDR3 is made up of 15 amino acids. V lost 0 bases and J 3 bases, leaving 12 bases between the germline ends. The CDR3, as DNA: TGTGCCAGCAGCCAAGAATTGGGCGGGAACTACGAGCAGTACTTC. This sequence encodes CASSQELGGNYEQYF.

The J gene is TRBJ2-1, the V gene TRBV10-3; D call uncertain. CDR1 is ENHRY, CDR2 SYGVKD, per germline. Trimming left V 4 bases short and J 5 bases short, with 3 bases between. This CDR3 comprises 11 residues. CDR3 sequence reads: CAISVDNEQFF. DNA for the CDR3: TGTGCCATCAGTGTGGACAATGAGCAGTTCTTC.

Many counts were recorded for this clonotype. The chain's CDR3 is CSVGWEQHGELFF. The CDR3 region has the DNA TGCAGCGTTGGTTGGGAGCAACACGGGGAGCTGTTTTTT. The chain carries TRBV29-1 and TRBJ2-2, with a tentative D call TRBD2 (5 bases). CDR1 is SQVTM and CDR2 is ANQGSEA in the germline V gene. V lost 4 bases, J lost 7 bases, and 13 bases lay in between. This CDR3 has 13 residues.

This clonotype was counted at least ten times. The genes are TRBV4-2 and TRBJ2-3; D possibly corresponds to TRBD1 (6 bases). CDR3 length: 15 residues. The ends were cut back, 4 bases at V and 3 bases at J, with 14 bases in the middle. Germline V gene lookup returns CDR1 LGHNA and CDR2 YNFKEQ. The CDR3 nucleotides are TGTGCCAGCAGCCCCAGACCAGGGGCGACAGATACGCAGTATTTT. It encodes CASSPRPGATDTQYF.

This clonotype was seen a few times. This chain links TRBV12-3 or TRBV12-4 with TRBJ2-1; 12 nucleotides agree with TRBD2. The length of the CDR3 is 15 residues. The junction had 6 bases not matched to a gene; V was cut back by 3 bases and J by 9 bases. The CDR3 here is CASSFGLAGGPEQFF. The CDR3 DNA reads as TGTGCCAGCAGTTTTGGGCTAGCGGGAGGGCCTGAGCAGTTCTTC.

This clonotype came up once. A single base separates this from a much larger clone, so it may be a read error. The chain couples TRBV20-1 to TRBJ2-2; 9 bases are a match to TRBD2. Looked up from germline, CDR1 is DFQATT and CDR2 is SNEGSKA (reference sequence). CDR3 length equals 15 residues. The DNA of the CDR3 is TGCAGTGCTACCTCTAGCGGGACGAACACCGGGGAGCTGTATTTT. It codes for CSATSSGTNTGELYF.

The table lists this clonotype with many counts. The chain employs TRBV7-9 and TRBJ2-7; D is ambiguous. V gave up 3 bases and J gave up 3 bases, with 15 bases separating them. The CDR3 totals 15 residues. CDR1 and CDR2 from the germline V gene are SEHNR and FQNEAQ (reference sequence). The CDR3 sequence: CASSLNSAPIYEQYF. The CDR3 nucleotides are TGTGCCAGCAGCTTGAACAGCGCTCCAATCTACGAGCAGTACTTC.